One sample yielded the 15 T cell receptor beta chains listed below, sequenced in a study of identical twins. Using its own MiXCR run on the 5' RACE reads, TCRdb lists one record per CDR3 protein. The data hold around 1.7 million distinct CDR3 sequences, with roughly 35% observed a single time. Sequencing was carried out using cord blood. The receptor source for this set is a newborn girl in good health.

This clonotype showed up just a few times. J is TRBJ2-5 and V is TRBV11-2, with 7 bases fitting TRBD1. Germline values: CDR1 SGHAT, CDR2 FQNNGV. The CDR3 extends over 14 amino acids. Trimming at V came to 1 base and at J to 4 bases, leaving 3 bases not matched to a gene. CDR3 DNA sequence: TGTGCCAGCAGCTTAGCTGGGACAGTAGAGACCCAGTACTTC. This codes for CASSLAGTVETQYF.

A few counts support this clonotype. The chain has TRBV20-1 and TRBJ2-1; D is perhaps TRBD2 (5 bases). The CDR3 has 15 residues. Germline values: CDR1 DFQATT, CDR2 SNEGSKA (reference sequence). Trimming shortened V by 0 bases and J by 6 bases, and 15 bases separated the two germline ends. Here the CDR3 reads CSAREFGNSPNEQFF. The CDR3, as DNA: TGCAGTGCTAGAGAGTTCGGGAATTCTCCCAATGAGCAGTTCTTC.

This clonotype was counted a few times. This rearrangement joins TRBV4-2 to TRBJ2-1; 9 nucleotides agree with TRBD2. This CDR3 region has 18 residues. J was trimmed by 2 bases and V by 0 bases; bases with no gene match: 8. Germline V gene sequence: CDR1 LGHNA, CDR2 YNFKEQ. This CDR3 reads CASSQDFAGGPAYNEQFF. The CDR3 DNA is TGTGCCAGCAGCCAAGATTTTGCGGGGGGGCCGGCCTACAATGAGCAGTTCTTC.

CDR3 bases: TGTGCCAGCAGTTACTCGGGTTCCGCTTGGGGCCTAGCGGCCACCTACAATGAGCAGTTCTTC. Amino acid sequence: CASSYSGSAWGLAATYNEQFF. The chain carries TRBV6-8 and TRBJ2-1, with 7 bases fitting TRBD2. Germline CDR1 is MNHGY and CDR2 is SAAAGT. V was pared by 0 bases and J by 2 bases, with 19 bases of the junction left unmatched. This CDR3 region has 21 residues.

This chain connects TRBV15 to TRBJ1-3; D call uncertain. Germline assignment: CDR1 LNHNV and CDR2 YYDKDF (reference sequence). V shed 2 bases and J shed 0 bases, with 8 bases lying between them. This CDR3 region has 15 residues. The CDR3 nucleotides are TGTGCCACCAGCAGACAGTCCCTCTCTGGAAACACCATATATTTT. As protein: CATSRQSLSGNTIYF.

This clonotype occurred a few times. The chain has TRBV28 and TRBJ2-7; 8 bases agree with TRBD2. Germline lookup yields CDR1 MDHEN and CDR2 SYDVKM. CDR3 length: 14 residues. V was clipped by 2 bases and J by 7 bases; unmatched bases: 7. The CDR3 here is CASSLRLAGEEQYF. DNA for the CDR3: TGTGCCAGCAGTTTAAGGCTAGCGGGTGAGGAGCAGTACTTC.

The chain has TRBV24-1 and TRBJ2-3; 7 positions match TRBD2. Germline CDR1 KGHDR, CDR2 SFDVKD. This CDR3 contains 13 residues. J was trimmed by 6 bases and V by 5 bases; bases with no gene match: 4. The CDR3 loop is CATSGAGVDTQYF. In DNA form, the CDR3 reads TGTGCCACCAGTGGTGCGGGAGTGGATACGCAGTATTTT.

The rearrangement joins TRBV6-1 to TRBJ2-7; D gene ambiguous. Between the trimmed V and J ends, which lost 2 bases and 0 bases, there was a span of 14 bases. The CDR3 spans 16 residues. Germline CDR1 reads MNHNS; CDR2 reads SASEGT. The CDR3 protein is CASSELRQASSYEQYF. CDR3 nucleotides: TGTGCCAGCAGTGAACTCCGGCAGGCGAGCTCCTACGAGCAGTACTTC.

The chain links TRBV27 to TRBJ2-4; TRBD2 matches 7 bases. The tail of the sequence fits TRBJ2-7 better, so the J call may be wrong. The germline V gene encodes CDR1 MNHEY and CDR2 SMNVEV (reference sequence). The CDR3 has 13 residues. CDR3 region: CASRSGGGYEQYF. CDR3 nucleotides: TGTGCCAGCAGGTCTGGGGGAGGGTACGAGCAGTACTTC.

The CDR3 spells CAISDTETAYGYTF. The CDR3 bases are TGTGCCATCAGTGACACCGAGACAGCCTATGGCTACACCTTC. The chain couples TRBV10-3 to TRBJ1-2; maybe TRBD1 (5 bases). CDR1 is ENHRY, CDR2 SYGVKD, per germline. CDR3 length: 14 amino acids. V was pared by 3 bases and J by 4 bases, with 12 bases between.

V gene TRBV7-2 combines with J gene TRBJ1-5; perhaps TRBD1 as D (5 bases). The CDR3 contains 16 residues. V was clipped by 0 bases and J by 7 bases, with 16 bases between them. From germline, CDR1 is SGHTA and CDR2 FQGNSA. In DNA, the CDR3 is TGTGCCAGCAGCTTAGCGCCGACAGTGGGTGAGCAGCCCCAGCATTTT. It encodes CASSLAPTVGEQPQHF.

This clonotype has just a few counts. The CDR3 loop is CASSLGLAGIYQETQYF. The DNA for the CDR3 is TGCGCCAGCAGCCTAGGACTAGCGGGGATCTACCAAGAGACCCAGTACTTC. V usage is TRBV5-1 and J usage is TRBJ2-5; 12 bases are shared with TRBD2. After removal of 4 bases from V and 0 bases from J, the junction contained 7 bases not matched to a gene. CDR1 is SGHRS and CDR2 is YFSETQ in the germline V gene. CDR3 length equals 17 residues.

V is TRBV20-1 and J is TRBJ2-3, with 7 bases matching TRBD2. Germline CDR1 DFQATT, CDR2 SNEGSKA (reference sequence). The CDR3 totals 13 residues. Trimming at V came to 3 bases and at J to 3 bases, leaving 3 bases not matched to a gene. The CDR3 bases are TGCAGTGCTAGCGGGGAGGGAACAGATACGCAGTATTTT. Translating it yields CSASGEGTDTQYF.

Of note for this clonotype: At one end the junction does not follow the germline gene, possibly because of a read error. The chain carries TRBV7-9 and TRBJ1-4; D remains ambiguous. Germline CDR1 and CDR2: SEHNR and FQNEAQ (reference sequence). The CDR3 covers 20 residues. The CDR3 DNA sequence: TGTGCCAGTAGCTTAAGGGCCCTTAGGACGGAGAGAGGTCTTAATGAAAAACTGTTTTTT. Its translation is CASSLRALRTERGLNEKLFF.

This chain uses TRBV6-1 with TRBJ1-2; the match to TRBD1 covers 8 bases. From germline, CDR1 is MNHNS and CDR2 SASEGT. V dropped 4 bases and J dropped 8; count of bases not matched to a gene: 9. This CDR3 comprises 14 residues. The CDR3 protein is CASSAKNRGEGYTF. The CDR3 nucleotides read TGTGCCAGCAGTGCAAAAAACAGGGGGGAAGGCTACACCTTC.